These 26 T cell receptor beta chains were all obtained from the same sample, sequenced in a study of tumor-infiltrating lymphocytes in primary liver carcinoma. The blood RNA (from unsorted whole blood) was obtained, and germline DNA was also extracted. A primer in the constant region served to generate TCR beta cDNA from approximately 460 ng of total RNA. Slightly modified ARM-PCR with three nested multiplex PCR rounds yielded TCR beta libraries. The study ran its first two PCR rounds for roughly 10 cycles each, using TRBV1-TRBV30 forward primers and a C-beta reverse primer. From the multiplex PCR reads, TCRdb called clonotypes with MiXCR, one entry per CDR3 protein. The sample holds hundreds of thousands of distinct CDR3 sequences; roughly two thirds are singletons and the top ten take roughly 8.6%. Sequencing was performed on peripheral blood. The receptors were gathered from a man in his forties or fifties with primary liver carcinoma and hepatitis B virus infection.

This clonotype was found a few times. V and J are TRBV6-2 or TRBV6-3 and TRBJ2-1; tentatively, D is TRBD2 (5 bases). This CDR3 has 15 residues. The germline V gene has CDR1 MNHEY and CDR2 SVGEGT. V was shortened by 5 bases and J by 10 bases, with 21 bases between the two germline ends. CDR3 DNA sequence: TGTGCCAGCAGTCGCCGCGGTAGCGTCATGGTGGAGCAGTTCTTC. Amino acid sequence: CASSRRGSVMVEQFF.

Concerning this clonotype itself: Since a much larger clone is just one base distant, this may be a read error. This sequence joins TRBV6-1 and TRBJ1-1; tentatively, D is TRBD1 (6 bases). The CDR3 consists of 17 residues. Germline V CDR1 and CDR2: MNHNS, SASEGT. V lost 5 bases, J lost 0 bases, and 19 bases lay in between. DNA for the CDR3: TGTGCCAGCAGTAAAGTGGACTCAGGGGTCTTGAACACTGAAGCTTTCTTT. The encoded protein is CASSKVDSGVLNTEAFF.

This clonotype has more than one count but fewer than ten. CDR3 protein: CASRQGNRATEAFF. CDR3 nucleotide sequence: TGTGCCAGCAGACAGGGCAACCGGGCCACTGAAGCTTTCTTT. The rearrangement uses TRBV28 and TRBJ1-1, with a possible D match to TRBD1 (6 bases). V was trimmed by 6 bases and J by 4 bases, leaving 15 bases between them. Germline loops: CDR1 MDHEN, CDR2 SYDVKM. The CDR3 runs 14 residues.

J is TRBJ2-4 and V is TRBV6-2 or TRBV6-3, with TRBD1 identical over 12 bases. Germline V gives CDR1 MNHEY, CDR2 SVGEGT. The trim removed 0 bases at V and 8 bases at J, leaving 8 bases unmatched. The CDR3 extends over 17 amino acids. CDR3 amino acids: CASSYSWDRGRGDIQYF. CDR3 nucleotides: TGTGCCAGCAGTTACTCGTGGGACAGGGGGCGAGGGGACATTCAGTACTTC.

This clonotype has a handful of counts. The chain employs TRBV7-2 and TRBJ1-4, with D unresolved. V was cut by 4 bases and J by 6 bases, with 18 bases left in between. Germline V CDR1 and CDR2: SGHTA, FQGNSA. The CDR3 totals 16 residues. The CDR3 nucleotides are TGTGCCAGCAGCTCCTTTCCGGGATCACGACATGAAAAACTGTTTTTT. Translated, it gives CASSSFPGSRHEKLFF.

This clonotype showed up just a few times. A much larger clone sits a single nucleotide away, making a read error possible. The CDR3 DNA follows: TGCAGCGTTGTTTTTGGGGCCAGCGTCCTGACTTTC. It translates to CSVVFGASVLTF. V is TRBV29-1 and J is TRBJ2-6; maybe TRBD1 (5 bases). The CDR3 runs to 12 residues. From germline, CDR1 is SQVTM and CDR2 ANQGSEA.

This clonotype was recorded many times. The rearrangement joins TRBV12-3 or TRBV12-4 to TRBJ2-1; D may match TRBD1 or TRBD2 (5 bases each). The CDR3 consists of 15 residues. V shed 5 bases and J shed 7 bases, with 18 bases lying between them. The CDR3 protein is CASSVIGGPRNEQFF. The CDR3 DNA sequence: TGTGCCAGCAGTGTGATTGGGGGTCCTAGAAATGAGCAGTTCTTC.

Notes on this clonotype: Because the CDR3 is missing its conserved closing phenylalanine or tryptophan, this is likely a read error. The chain carries TRBV5-4 and TRBJ2-1, with D perhaps TRBD1 (6 bases). The V and J ends lost 4 bases and 0 bases respectively, with 14 bases between them. CDR3 length equals 16 residues. Germline-derived CDR1 and CDR2 are SGHNT and YYREEE (reference sequence). CDR3 DNA: TGTGCCAGCAGCCGGACAGTTCTCAGCTCCTACAATGAGCAGTTCTCC. Translated: CASSRTVLSSYNEQFS.

Remarks on this clonotype: A read error may account for a junction end that differs from germline. J is TRBJ2-3 and V is TRBV4-3, with D possibly matching TRBD2 (6 bases). Germline CDR1 and CDR2: LGHNA and YSLEER. The CDR3 is 15 residues long. This CDR3 reads CASSPKAGFADTQYF. The DNA of the CDR3 is TGTGCCAGCAGCCCTAAGGCGGGATTCGCAGATACGCAATATTTC.

About this clonotype: A much larger clone sits a single nucleotide away, making a read error possible. The chain is built from TRBV4-2 and TRBJ2-2, with TRBD1 identical over 9 bases. This CDR3 is 15 amino acids long. Germline CDR1 and CDR2: LGHNA and YNFKEQ. V was pared by 3 bases and J by 8 bases, with 7 bases of the junction left unmatched. DNA for the CDR3: TGTGCCAGCAGCCACCCTGTACAGGGGGCTGGGGAGCTGTTTTTT. Amino acids: CASSHPVQGAGELFF.

The chain recombines TRBV7-8 with TRBJ1-1; D unresolved. Trimming cost V 6 bases and J 0 bases, with 11 bases left between them. The length of the CDR3 is 14 residues. The germline V gene encodes CDR1 SGHVS and CDR2 FQNEAQ. As DNA, the CDR3 is TGTGCCAGCAGTCAAGCGGAGTTGAACACTGAAGCTTTCTTT. It codes for CASSQAELNTEAFF.

Concerning this clonotype: It is unclear where the CDR3 begins or ends on the DNA, so no DNA is shown, and the CDR3 is as TCRdb lists it. The rearrangement uses TRBV7-8 and TRBJ2-7; the D call TRBD1 from the table was never checked on the DNA. The CDR3 spans 15 residues, counting both ends. Germline lookup yields CDR1 SGHVS and CDR2 FQNEAQ. This chain's CDR3 is CARSFGPGDSYEQYF.

J is TRBJ1-5 and V is TRBV5-4; D is undetermined. The J call may not be correct, given that the DNA end is closer to TRBJ2-3. Germline loops: CDR1 SGHNT, CDR2 YYREEE (reference sequence). The length of the CDR3 is 14 residues. The CDR3 loop reads CASSLAGVNQPQYF. In nucleotides, the CDR3 is TGTGCCAGCAGCTTGGCGGGTGTCAATCAGCCCCAGTATTTT.

About this clonotype itself: A much larger clone differs from this one at a single base, so this may be a read error. This chain joins TRBV5-4 and TRBJ2-5, with 7 nucleotides matching TRBD1. This CDR3 has 12 residues. Per germline, CDR1 SGHNT and CDR2 YYREEE (reference sequence). CDR3 nucleotides: TGTGTCATGGGACAGAACCAAGAGACCCAGTACTTC. Amino acid sequence: CVMGQNQETQYF.

A word on this clonotype: This could be a read error, since a much larger clone is one nucleotide away. The chain employs TRBV29-1 and TRBJ2-7; D perhaps matches TRBD2 (6 bases). Germline V CDR1 and CDR2: SQVTM, ANQGSEA. Trimming removed 7 bases from V and 5 bases from J, with 18 bases in between. The CDR3 covers 13 residues. In nucleotides, the CDR3 is TGCAGCGCCAGGGTGGGGGACTGGGACGAGCAGTACTTC. Translation gives CSARVGDWDEQYF.

To note about this clonotype: A read error may explain this, as a much larger clone is one base away. V is TRBV14 and J is TRBJ1-2, with unresolved D. CDR1 is SGHDN and CDR2 is FVKESK in the germline V gene. V gave up 0 bases and J gave up 8 bases, with 10 bases separating them. The CDR3 extends over 13 amino acids. The CDR3, as DNA: TGTGCCAGCAGCCAAGATTTGGAGCCAGGCTACACCTTC. It yields the protein CASSQDLEPGYTF.

Regarding this clonotype: Its ends do not fully match the called genes, so a read error is possible. V usage is TRBV29-1 and J usage is TRBJ1-1; no clear D gene. The CDR3 length is 15 residues. The germline V gene has CDR1 SQVTM and CDR2 ANQGSEA. CDR3 protein: CGVRTGWGKNTEAFF. The CDR3 DNA sequence: TGCGGCGTTCGGACGGGGTGGGGAAAGAACACTGAAGCTTTCTTT.

Notes on this clonotype: A read error may produce the germline difference seen at one junction end. The chain carries TRBV4-2 and TRBJ1-1, with 7 bases that match TRBD1. From germline, CDR1 is LGHNA and CDR2 YNFKEQ. The CDR3 totals 15 residues. For the CDR3, the DNA is TGTGCCAGTAGCCAACAAGAGGGAGGACAGGACGCAGCTTCCTTT. Protein: CASSQQEGGQDAASF.

This clonotype was detected many times. CDR3 in amino acids: CSVVWGGDSTDTQYF. DNA of the CDR3: TGCAGCGTTGTGTGGGGAGGGGATAGCACAGATACGCAGTATTTT. The chain carries TRBV29-1 and TRBJ2-3, with TRBD2 identical over 7 bases. V was pared by 4 bases and J by 0 bases, with 7 bases of the junction left unmatched. The germline CDR1 and CDR2 sequences are SQVTM and ANQGSEA. The CDR3 is made up of 15 amino acids.

This clonotype has a count of ten or more. The chain couples TRBV6-2 or TRBV6-3 to TRBJ2-1; 8 nucleotides line up with TRBD1. J lost 15 bases, V lost 1 base, and 11 bases had no gene match. Germline values: CDR1 MNHEY, CDR2 SVGEGT. The CDR3 runs to 14 residues. The CDR3, as DNA: TGTGCCAGCAGTTACTTTACGCAGGGACAGGTCCCGTTCTTC. As protein: CASSYFTQGQVPFF.

A note on this clonotype: With a much larger clone just one base away, this may be a read error. This chain joins TRBV12-3 or TRBV12-4 and TRBJ1-5, with a tentative D call TRBD1 (6 bases). There are 14 residues in the CDR3. This CDR3 is CASSTGGPNQPQNF. DNA of the CDR3: TGTGCCAGCAGTACTGGGGGGCCGAATCAGCCCCAGAATTTT.

Comment on this clonotype: One junction end does not reproduce the germline sequence, and a read error may be involved. This chain links TRBV5-4 with TRBJ2-3, with TRBD1 matching 9 bases. The CDR3 length is 14 residues. The V gene's germline CDR1 is SGHNT and CDR2 YYREEE (reference sequence). The CDR3 region is CVSLDRGITDTQYF. The CDR3 region has the DNA TGTGTCAGCTTGGACAGGGGAATAACAGATACGCAGTATTTT.

In regard to this clonotype: This is likely a read error, given that the CDR3 carries no conserved phenylalanine or tryptophan at its end. V gene TRBV12-3 or TRBV12-4 combines with J gene TRBJ1-5; D gene ambiguous. The CDR3 has 15 residues. Trimming pared 2 bases from V and 0 bases from J, leaving 8 bases between. CDR3 residues: CASSLNRDSNQPQHL. As DNA, the CDR3 is TGTGCCAGCAGTTTAAATCGGGATAGCAATCAGCCCCAGCATCTT.

A note on this clonotype: A much more abundant neighbour one base away suggests this may be a read error. The chain employs TRBV5-6 and TRBJ1-1, with no clear D. The CDR3 is 15 amino acids. Germline assignment: CDR1 SGHDT and CDR2 YYEEEE. V was pared by 1 base and J by 3 bases, with 13 bases between. Here the CDR3 reads CASSLYRMGYTEAFF. The DNA for the CDR3 is TGTGCCAGCAGCTTGTATCGCATGGGGTACACTGAAGCTTTCTTT.

This clonotype was detected a few times. The rearrangement links TRBV24-1 to TRBJ2-2, with a weak D call TRBD1 (5 bases). This CDR3 is built from 15 residues. The V gene lost 4 bases and the J gene lost 1 base, with 9 bases spanning the gap. Per germline, CDR1 KGHDR and CDR2 SFDVKD. The CDR3 sequence is CATSDPTVNTGELFF. In nucleotides, the CDR3 is TGTGCCACCAGTGACCCGACAGTGAACACCGGGGAGCTGTTTTTT.

This clonotype was found many times. The V and J genes are TRBV12-3 or TRBV12-4 and TRBJ2-1; no reliable D call. V gave up 3 bases and J gave up 7 bases, with 1 base separating them. The CDR3 contains 10 residues. CDR3 in DNA: TGTGCCAGCAGTTTGAATGAGCAGTTCTTC. It translates to CASSLNEQFF.